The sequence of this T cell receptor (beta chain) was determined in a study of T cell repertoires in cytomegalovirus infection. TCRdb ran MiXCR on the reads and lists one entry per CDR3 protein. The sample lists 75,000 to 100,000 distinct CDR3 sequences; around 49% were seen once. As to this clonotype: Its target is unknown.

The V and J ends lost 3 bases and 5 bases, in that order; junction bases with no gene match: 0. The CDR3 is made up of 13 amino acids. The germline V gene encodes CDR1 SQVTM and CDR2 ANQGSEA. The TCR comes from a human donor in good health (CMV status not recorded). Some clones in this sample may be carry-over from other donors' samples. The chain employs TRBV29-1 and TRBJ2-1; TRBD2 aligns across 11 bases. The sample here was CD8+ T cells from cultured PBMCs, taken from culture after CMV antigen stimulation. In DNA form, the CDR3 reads TGCAGCGTTGAGGGACTAGCGGACAATGAGCAGTTCTTC. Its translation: CSVEGLADNEQFF.